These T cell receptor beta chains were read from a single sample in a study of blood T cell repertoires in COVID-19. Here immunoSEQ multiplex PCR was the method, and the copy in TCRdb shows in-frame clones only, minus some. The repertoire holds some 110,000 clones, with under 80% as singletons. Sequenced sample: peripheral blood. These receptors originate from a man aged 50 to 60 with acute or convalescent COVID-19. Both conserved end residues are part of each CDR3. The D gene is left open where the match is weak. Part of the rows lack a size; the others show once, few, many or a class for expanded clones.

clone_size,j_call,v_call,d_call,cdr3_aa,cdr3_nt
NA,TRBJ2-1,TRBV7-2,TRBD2,CASRPLAKFYNEQFF,TGTGCCAGCAGGCCACTAGCGAAATTTTACAATGAGCAGTTCTTC
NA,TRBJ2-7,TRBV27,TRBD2,CASSPSAGGLKQYF,TGTGCCAGCAGCCCCTCGGCGGGAGGACTAAAGCAGTACTTC
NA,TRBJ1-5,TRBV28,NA,CATGGGGNQPQHF,TGTGCCACTGGAGGAGGGGGCAATCAGCCCCAGCATTTT
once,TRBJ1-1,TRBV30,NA,CASTDSPANTEAFF,TGTGCCAGTACGGACAGCCCGGCGAACACTGAAGCTTTCTTT
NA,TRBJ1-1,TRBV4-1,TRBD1,CASSQRDRGAPEAFF,TGCGCCAGCAGCCAACGGGACAGGGGGGCCCCTGAAGCTTTCTTT
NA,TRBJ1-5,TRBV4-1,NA,CASSQDWPHNQPQHF,TGCGCCAGCAGCCAAGATTGGCCACATAATCAGCCCCAGCATTTT
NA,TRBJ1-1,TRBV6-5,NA,CASSYTQLIGGTEAFF,TGTGCCAGCAGTTACACACAGCTCATCGGTGGCACTGAAGCTTTCTTT
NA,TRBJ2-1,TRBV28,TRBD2,CATRWALAGGDEQFF,TGTGCCACTCGATGGGCACTAGCCGGGGGGGATGAGCAGTTCTTC
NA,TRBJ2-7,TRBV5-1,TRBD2,CASTPGLAVSWEQYF,TGCGCCAGCACCCCCGGACTAGCGGTTTCCTGGGAGCAGTACTTC
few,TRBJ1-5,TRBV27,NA,CASSLARTSNQPQHF,TGTGCCAGCAGCTTGGCCCGGACAAGTAATCAGCCCCAGCATTTT